Below, 21 T cell receptor beta chains from the same sample are listed, as sequenced in a study of T-cell memory formation after mild COVID-19. TCRdb independently ran MiXCR on the 5' RACE reads; one entry per CDR3 protein. Of approximately 480,000 distinct CDR3 sequences detected, roughly 18% appear once; the ten largest clones hold 12%. What was sequenced was PBMCs or a T cell subset sorted from them (not recorded which). Source of these receptors: an adult woman who had mild COVID-19 (a few samples of this study predate the infection). Cell type and time point are not known.

The chain links TRBV6-2 or TRBV6-3 to TRBJ2-1; 10 bases line up with TRBD1. The germline gives CDR1 MNHEY, CDR2 SVGEGT. Trimming removed 4 bases from V and 9 bases from J; junction bases left unmatched: 12. This CDR3 is built from 16 residues. The CDR3 bases are TGTGCCAGCAGTTCAACCGGGACAGGGGCTTTGGGTGAGCAGTTCTTC. It encodes CASSSTGTGALGEQFF.

This clonotype was observed a handful of times. The V gene is TRBV5-1, the J gene TRBJ1-1; D ambiguous. The CDR3 is 20 residues long. Germline loops: CDR1 SGHRS, CDR2 YFSETQ. Trimming removed 0 bases from V and 0 bases from J, with 24 bases in between. The CDR3 nucleotides are TGCGCCAGCAGCTTGGTTGTGGGCGGCAGAACATTTACCTTGAACACTGAAGCTTTCTTT. This codes for CASSLVVGGRTFTLNTEAFF. Filled out from reference TRBV5-1 and TRBJ1-1, the complete variable domain reads KAGVTQTPRYLIKTRGQQVTLSCSPISGHRSVSWYQQTPGQGLQFLFEYFSETQRNKGNFPGRFSGRQFSNSRSEMNVSTLELGDSALYLCASSLVVGGRTFTLNTEAFFGQGTRLTVV.

CDR3 residues: CASSGATPGPGLAVRTYEQYF. The CDR3 nucleotides are TGCGCCAGCAGCGGGGCGACCCCAGGCCCGGGACTAGCGGTACGAACCTACGAGCAGTACTTC. The chain combines TRBV5-1 with TRBJ2-7, with 11 bases identical to TRBD2. Trimming at V came to 4 bases and at J to 2 bases, leaving 23 bases not matched to a gene. Germline V CDR1 and CDR2: SGHRS, YFSETQ. The CDR3 totals 21 residues.

This clonotype has only one observation. The chain links TRBV15 to TRBJ2-7, with 9 bases fitting TRBD1. The CDR3 is 15 amino acids. CDR1 is LNHNV, CDR2 YYDKDF, per germline (reference sequence). The V and J ends lost 5 bases and 9 bases, in that order; junction bases with no gene match: 14. CDR3 residues: CATSETGQGRDGQYF. DNA of the CDR3: TGTGCCACCAGCGAGACGGGACAGGGTCGGGACGGGCAGTACTTC.

This clonotype appeared a single time. V is TRBV29-1 and J is TRBJ2-1; TRBD2 might be the D (7 bases). The V and J ends lost 7 bases and 7 bases respectively, with 26 bases between them. Germline assignment: CDR1 SQVTM and CDR2 ANQGSEA. The CDR3 spans 16 residues. The CDR3 protein is CSAGGGGPPSGNEQFF. For the CDR3, the DNA is TGCAGCGCCGGGGGAGGGGGACCCCCGTCGGGAAATGAGCAGTTCTTC.

This clonotype was observed many times. The genes are TRBV12-3 or TRBV12-4 and TRBJ2-3; 8 nucleotides align to TRBD1. This CDR3 has 14 amino acids. J lost 5 bases, V lost 5 bases, and 6 bases had no gene match. CDR3 amino acids: CASSPRTGRDTQYF. CDR3 nucleotide sequence: TGTGCCAGCAGTCCCCGGACAGGGAGAGATACGCAGTATTTT.

There are a few counts of this clonotype. The chain carries TRBV12-3 or TRBV12-4 and TRBJ2-7; a possible D gene is TRBD2 (6 bases). V was cut by 3 bases and J by 10 bases, with 16 bases left in between. CDR3 length: 13 residues. CDR3 region: CASSFGPGTLQYF. CDR3 DNA sequence: TGTGCCAGCAGTTTTGGGCCCGGGACTCTTCAGTACTTC.

This chain uses TRBV30 with TRBJ2-5, with a weak D call TRBD2 (6 bases). V was cut by 5 bases and J by 7 bases, with 17 bases left in between. In germline, CDR1 is GTSNPN, CDR2 SVGIG (reference sequence). CDR3 length: 13 residues. CDR3 DNA: TGTGCCTGGGAGGGACCGATGGAGGGGACCCAGTACTTC. Translation: CAWEGPMEGTQYF.

The chain uses TRBV7-8 and TRBJ2-7; TRBD1 aligns across 11 bases. This CDR3 is built from 16 residues. With 5 bases clipped from V and 3 bases from J, the junction kept 9 bases outside the gene matches. CDR1 and CDR2 (germline): SGHVS, FQNEAQ. The CDR3 is CASSPDGTGGIYEQYF. DNA for the CDR3: TGTGCCAGCAGCCCGGACGGGACAGGGGGAATCTACGAGCAGTACTTC.

The rearrangement links TRBV9 to TRBJ2-3; 11 positions agree with TRBD2. Germline CDR1 reads SGDLS; CDR2 reads YYNGEE. The CDR3 sequence is 18 residues long. J lost 0 bases, V lost 0 bases, and 6 bases had no gene match. CDR3 region: CASSVGLAGGRSTDTQYF. CDR3 bases: TGTGCCAGCAGCGTAGGGCTAGCGGGGGGCCGAAGCACAGATACGCAGTATTTT. Based on the CDR3 plus reference TRBV9 and TRBJ2-3, the full variable domain is DSGVTQTPKHLITATGQRVTLRCSPRSGDLSVYWYQQSLDQGLQFLIQYYNGEERAKGNILERFSAQQFPDLHSELNLSSLELGDSALYFCASSVGLAGGRSTDTQYFGPGTRLTVL.

This clonotype was observed a handful of times. The chain couples TRBV29-1 to TRBJ2-1; the D gene is possibly TRBD2 (6 bases). V was pared by 2 bases and J by 4 bases, with 9 bases between. The CDR3 contains 13 residues. Germline-derived CDR1 and CDR2 are SQVTM and ANQGSEA. DNA of the CDR3: TGCAGCGTTGAACTAGCGAATTACAATGAGCAGTTCTTC. Translating it yields CSVELANYNEQFF.

In this sample, this clonotype turned up a few times. The V call is TRBV5-1, the J call TRBJ2-1, with a tentative D call TRBD2 (5 bases). The CDR3 contains 14 residues. CDR1 is SGHRS and CDR2 is YFSETQ in the germline V gene. V lost 7 bases and J 6 bases, leaving 17 bases between the germline ends. CDR3 loop: CASGLPGTRNEQFF. The CDR3 nucleotides read TGCGCCAGCGGACTCCCTGGTACTCGCAATGAGCAGTTCTTC.

The chain recombines TRBV4-1 with TRBJ1-6; a weak D match, TRBD1 (5 bases). V lost 6 bases to trimming and J lost 5 bases, with 20 bases between them. From germline, CDR1 is MGHRA and CDR2 YSYEKL. The CDR3 sequence is 17 residues long. The CDR3 DNA sequence: TGCGCCAGCAGGTCATGGCGCAACCCGGACAATAATTCACCCCTCCACTTT. Amino acid sequence: CASRSWRNPDNNSPLHF.

This clonotype was detected ten times or more. The chain recombines TRBV5-1 with TRBJ2-3; no reliable D call. The CDR3 contains 15 residues. The V end lost 4 bases, the J end lost 5 bases, and 17 bases lay between the germline ends. The V gene's germline CDR1 is SGHRS and CDR2 YFSETQ. CDR3 sequence reads: CASSGHLQRRDTQYF. CDR3 bases: TGCGCCAGCAGCGGGCACCTGCAACGGAGAGATACGCAGTATTTT.

The chain carries TRBV12-3 or TRBV12-4 and TRBJ2-5; D not resolved. This CDR3 contains 14 residues. Trimming pared 5 bases from V and 2 bases from J, leaving 12 bases between. CDR3 sequence reads: CASSLYRAQETQYF. Here the CDR3 DNA reads TGTGCCAGCAGTCTATACAGAGCTCAAGAGACCCAGTACTTC.

The chain couples TRBV4-1 to TRBJ2-5; D might be TRBD2 (5 bases). The CDR3 runs to 15 residues. From germline, CDR1 is MGHRA and CDR2 YSYEKL. V lost 2 bases to trimming and J lost 5 bases, with 15 bases between them. CDR3 nucleotide sequence: TGCGCCAGCAGCCAACTTCTCCTAGCACAGGAGACCCAGTACTTC. As protein: CASSQLLLAQETQYF.

The rearrangement uses TRBV3-1 and TRBJ1-1, with D maybe TRBD1 (5 bases). Trimming took 3 bases from V and 6 from J, leaving 8 bases between them. The CDR3 runs 12 residues. The germline V gene has CDR1 LGHDT and CDR2 YNNKEL (reference sequence). CDR3 residues: CASSQGVAEAFF. The CDR3 DNA reads TGTGCCAGCAGCCAGGGGGTAGCTGAAGCTTTCTTT.

V is TRBV6-2 or TRBV6-3 and J is TRBJ2-7; either TRBD1 or TRBD2 may supply D (5 bases each). Germline V gene lookup returns CDR1 MNHEY and CDR2 SVGEGT. The CDR3 is 16 residues long. V lost 6 bases and J lost 0, with 18 bases in between. For the CDR3, the DNA is TGTGCCAGCAGCCCCCCTGAGGGGACGAACTCCTACGAGCAGTACTTC. Translating it yields CASSPPEGTNSYEQYF.

This clonotype was seen more than once but under ten times. This sequence joins TRBV5-6 and TRBJ2-5; TRBD2 matches at 10 bases. The CDR3 has 15 residues. CDR1 and CDR2 from the germline V gene are SGHDT and YYEEEE. V lost 4 bases and J lost 5; bases outside the gene matches: 8. CDR3 loop: CASSPSGGAYETQYF. The CDR3, as DNA: TGTGCCAGCAGCCCGAGCGGGGGGGCCTACGAGACCCAGTACTTC. Looking up the rest from reference TRBV5-6 and TRBJ2-5 gives the full variable domain: DAGVTQSPTHLIKTRGQQVTLRCSPKSGHDTVSWYQQALGQGPQFIFQYYEEEERQRGNFPDRFSGHQFPNYSSELNVNALLLGDSALYLCASSPSGGAYETQYFGPGTRLLVL.

This clonotype was detected only a few times. The chain employs TRBV7-2 and TRBJ1-3; D gene unclear. Trimming removed 5 bases at V and 3 bases at J, with 11 bases between. The CDR3 loop spans 14 amino acids. Germline lookup yields CDR1 SGHTA and CDR2 FQGNSA. CDR3 sequence: CASSPTRVGNTIYF. In DNA form, the CDR3 reads TGTGCCAGCAGCCCTACGAGGGTTGGAAACACCATATATTTT.

J is TRBJ2-1 and V is TRBV14; weak D call: TRBD1 (6 bases). Germline V gene lookup returns CDR1 SGHDN and CDR2 FVKESK. Trimming shortened V by 0 bases and J by 7 bases, and 13 bases separated the two germline ends. This CDR3 region has 15 residues. The CDR3 protein is CASSQDYQGYNEQFF. The CDR3 DNA is TGTGCCAGCAGCCAAGATTATCAGGGGTATAATGAGCAGTTCTTC.